The T cell receptor (beta chain) under discussion was sequenced for a study of OX40 agonist ivuxolimab in advanced cancers. Assay: immunoSEQ multiplex PCR; the TCRdb copy retains only in-frame clones and omits some. The sample shows roughly 41,000 clones, roughly nine tenths of them seen only once. Looked up from germline, CDR1 is GTSNPN and CDR2 is SVGIG (reference sequence). Trimming took 1 base from V and 10 from J, leaving 8 bases between them. The CDR3 loop spans 11 amino acids. The chain is built from TRBV30 and TRBJ1-5, with D hard to call. Sample: CD4+ or CD8+ T cells sorted from blood, taken in a trial of the OX40 agonist ivuxolimab. The receptor was isolated from an adult with an advanced solid tumor such as melanoma, head and neck, liver or kidney cancer. CDR3: CAWSAINPQHF. Here the CDR3 DNA reads TGTGCCTGGAGTGCGATTAACCCCCAGCATTTT.